These 2 T cell receptor beta chains were all obtained from the same sample, sequenced in a study of blood T cell repertoires in COVID-19. Repertoires were generated with immunoSEQ multiplex PCR, while TCRdb's copy carries only in-frame clones and drops some. The sample lists about 74,000 clones; 90% were seen once. The sequenced sample was peripheral blood. The receptors come from a human donor in a cohort sampled during active COVID-19.

The count of this clone is one. The chain carries TRBV30 and TRBJ1-2; D is perhaps TRBD1 (6 bases). The CDR3 runs to 15 residues. The germline CDR1 and CDR2 sequences are GTSNPN and SVGIG (reference sequence). V lost 5 bases, J lost 8 bases, and 24 bases lay in between. CDR3: CAWSLWNRAREGYTF. CDR3 in DNA: TGTGCCTGGTCCCTCTGGAACAGGGCGCGCGAGGGCTACACCTTC.

The rearrangement joins TRBV5-4 to TRBJ2-1, with a tentative D call TRBD2 (5 bases). CDR3 size: 15 residues. Between the trimmed V and J ends, which lost 5 bases and 3 bases, there was a span of 15 bases. CDR1 is SGHNT, CDR2 YYREEE, per germline (reference sequence). The CDR3 DNA reads as TGTGCCAGCAGTCTCAAGAGGGAGAACTACAATGAGCAGTTCTTC. Encoded protein: CASSLKRENYNEQFF.